One sample yielded the 15 T cell receptor beta chains listed below, sequenced in a study of CD8 T cells in ankylosing spondylitis (dated by TCRdb to 2016 to 2017). What the work shows at the level of the full study, not this receptor alone: A TCR beta motif made up of about eight highly homologous amino acid variants appeared to be characteristic of blood from ankylosing spondylitis patients.

No cognate antigen is known for these TCRs. Library creation used 5' RACE. Sequencing took place on an Illumina HiSeq 2500. Through fastp at Q25 and MiXCR, TCRdb rebuilt clones from the public reads, retaining in-frame beta chains. Every entry covers one CDR3 protein and lists the most common genes and DNA from its rows. This sample is represented by almost 400,000 distinct CDR3 sequences; about 22% of them were singletons. Around 17% of the sample lies in the top ten. The sample taken for sequencing was blood, either unsorted or a sorted T cell fraction (not recorded which). The receptors were sampled from a male donor with ankylosing spondylitis.

This clonotype was recorded at least ten times. V usage is TRBV3-1 and J usage is TRBJ2-2; tentative D call: TRBD1 (5 bases). The CDR3 contains 14 residues. V lost 6 bases and J 0 bases, leaving 8 bases between the germline ends. In germline, CDR1 is LGHDT, CDR2 YNNKEL (reference sequence). CDR3 in amino acids: CASRHRTNTGELFF. The CDR3 DNA reads TGTGCCAGCAGGCACAGGACGAACACCGGGGAGCTGTTTTTT.

This clonotype was detected many times. The V gene is TRBV6-5, the J gene TRBJ1-4; D possibly corresponds to TRBD1 (5 bases). The CDR3 is made up of 18 amino acids. Trimming took 2 bases from V and 0 from J, leaving 16 bases between them. Germline lookup yields CDR1 MNHEY and CDR2 SVGAGI. The CDR3 region has the DNA TGTGCCAGCAGTTACAGTAGGCAGGGCCGTGCAACTAATGAAAAACTGTTTTTT. As protein: CASSYSRQGRATNEKLFF.

About this clonotype: The junction shows a germline mismatch at one end, possibly a read error. The chain is built from TRBV20-1 and TRBJ2-7; possible D gene TRBD2, 7 bases. The CDR3 runs to 14 residues. Germline values: CDR1 DFQATT, CDR2 SNEGSKA (reference sequence). CDR3 sequence (DNA): TGCAGTGCTAGGCGGGGGCCCGGGTCCTCCGAGCAGTACTTC. Protein product: CSARRGPGSSEQYF.

In this sample, this clonotype turned up a few times. The chain employs TRBV20-1 and TRBJ2-3; 12 nucleotides line up with TRBD2. The junction had 6 bases not matched to a gene; V was cut back by 6 bases and J by 2 bases. Germline V gives CDR1 DFQATT, CDR2 SNEGSKA (reference sequence). This CDR3 has 15 residues. CDR3 amino acids: CSALAGGPHTDTQYF. CDR3 DNA sequence: TGCAGTGCCCTAGCGGGAGGGCCCCACACAGATACGCAGTATTTT.

This clonotype was found a few times. The V call is TRBV30, the J call TRBJ2-2; D might be TRBD2 (5 bases). V lost 4 bases, J lost 5 bases, and 11 bases lay in between. The CDR3 length is 13 residues. Germline V gene lookup returns CDR1 GTSNPN and CDR2 SVGIG (reference sequence). The DNA for the CDR3 is TGTGCCTGGAACATACGGAGGACCGGGGAGCTGTTTTTT. It yields the protein CAWNIRRTGELFF.

This chain connects TRBV3-1 to TRBJ1-6; D gene unclear. The ends were cut back, 1 base at V and 0 bases at J, with 7 bases in the middle. The CDR3 runs to 16 residues. CDR1 and CDR2 from the germline V gene are LGHDT and YNNKEL (reference sequence). The CDR3 here is CASSQVWGSYNSPLHF. DNA for the CDR3: TGTGCCAGCAGCCAAGTGTGGGGCTCCTATAATTCACCCCTCCACTTT. Supplemented by reference TRBV3-1 and TRBJ1-6, the full variable domain reads DTAVSQTPKYLVTQMGNDKSIKCEQNLGHDTMYWYKQDSKKFLKIMFSYNNKELIINETVPNRFSPKSPDKAHLNLHINSLELGDSAVYFCASSQVWGSYNSPLHFGNGTRLTVT.

The chain uses TRBV24-1 and TRBJ1-2; no firm D call. Per the germline V gene, CDR1 is KGHDR and CDR2 is SFDVKD. The CDR3 contains 15 residues. Deletions cut 4 bases from V and 7 bases from J, with 18 bases between. CDR3 nucleotide sequence: TGTGCCACCAGTGACCCCCGGGGAAGTTTTACTGGCTACACCTTC. This gives the protein CATSDPRGSFTGYTF.

V gene TRBV24-1 combines with J gene TRBJ2-1; 14 bases fit TRBD2. The CDR3 extends over 16 amino acids. The junction had 1 base not matched to a gene; V was cut back by 1 base and J by 6 bases. Germline V lookup: CDR1 KGHDR, CDR2 SFDVKD. CDR3 sequence: CATSDFGTSGSNEQFF. CDR3 DNA: TGTGCCACCAGTGATTTCGGGACTAGCGGGAGCAATGAGCAGTTCTTC.

The chain combines TRBV10-2 with TRBJ2-3, with D perhaps matching TRBD1 or TRBD2 (5 bases each). Deletions cut 6 bases from V and 2 bases from J, with 15 bases between. CDR3 length equals 15 residues. From germline, CDR1 is WSHSY and CDR2 SAAADI. The CDR3 region has the DNA TGCGCCAGCAGGGACTCCTGGGGACCCACAGATACGCAGTATTTT. Translating gives CASRDSWGPTDTQYF.

This clonotype was observed at least ten times. The CDR3 coding sequence is TGTGCCAGCAGTAGGACAGGGTTCGATGGCTACACCTTC. Its protein product is CASSRTGFDGYTF. This rearrangement joins TRBV27 to TRBJ1-2, with 8 nucleotides matching TRBD1. Germline V gene data show CDR1 as MNHEY and CDR2 as SMNVEV (reference sequence). The CDR3 loop spans 13 amino acids. V trimming: 5 bases; J trimming: 6 bases; junction bases outside the gene matches: 5.

The V and J genes are TRBV5-5 and TRBJ2-5, with D tentatively TRBD2 (6 bases). The V gene's germline CDR1 is SGHKS and CDR2 YYEKEE (reference sequence). The CDR3 spans 14 residues. Trimming took 3 bases from V and 2 from J, leaving 11 bases between them. The CDR3 nucleotides are TGTGCCAGCAGCTCGGCAGGGACTCAAGAGACCCAGTACTTC. It translates to CASSSAGTQETQYF.

The rearrangement joins TRBV3-1 to TRBJ2-1; 12 bases are shared with TRBD2. The CDR3 runs to 16 residues. Germline CDR1 LGHDT, CDR2 YNNKEL (reference sequence). V was clipped by 5 bases and J by 9 bases; unmatched bases: 11. The CDR3 nucleotides are TGTGCCAGCAGCTATGGGACTAGCGGGCAGTTGGCTGAGCAGTTCTTC. This gives the protein CASSYGTSGQLAEQFF.

This clonotype has a single count. This chain joins TRBV5-6 and TRBJ2-5; D is uncertain. Trimming left V 2 bases short and J 2 bases short, with 13 bases between. The CDR3 length is 15 residues. Germline V gene sequence: CDR1 SGHDT, CDR2 YYEEEE. The CDR3 reads CASSFSGQGQETQYF. CDR3 nucleotide sequence: TGTGCCAGCAGCTTCTCTGGTCAAGGGCAAGAGACCCAGTACTTC.

This clonotype was recorded a few times. This rearrangement joins TRBV7-8 to TRBJ2-7; the D gene is possibly TRBD2 (6 bases). The V gene lost 5 bases and the J gene lost 0 bases, with 14 bases spanning the gap. This CDR3 spans 15 amino acids. CDR1 is SGHVS and CDR2 is FQNEAQ in the germline V gene. The CDR3 protein is CASSPLVGSSYEQYF. In nucleotides, the CDR3 is TGTGCCAGCAGCCCCCTTGTCGGGAGCTCCTACGAGCAGTACTTC.

The chain combines TRBV28 with TRBJ2-7; TRBD2 agrees at 7 bases. Germline CDR1 reads MDHEN; CDR2 reads SYDVKM. The CDR3 has 12 residues. Losses at the gene ends were 10 bases for V and 6 bases for J; bases not matched to a gene: 9. The DNA of the CDR3 is TGTGCCACGCACCGACTAGCTTCCGAGCAGTACTTC. Amino acid sequence: CATHRLASEQYF.